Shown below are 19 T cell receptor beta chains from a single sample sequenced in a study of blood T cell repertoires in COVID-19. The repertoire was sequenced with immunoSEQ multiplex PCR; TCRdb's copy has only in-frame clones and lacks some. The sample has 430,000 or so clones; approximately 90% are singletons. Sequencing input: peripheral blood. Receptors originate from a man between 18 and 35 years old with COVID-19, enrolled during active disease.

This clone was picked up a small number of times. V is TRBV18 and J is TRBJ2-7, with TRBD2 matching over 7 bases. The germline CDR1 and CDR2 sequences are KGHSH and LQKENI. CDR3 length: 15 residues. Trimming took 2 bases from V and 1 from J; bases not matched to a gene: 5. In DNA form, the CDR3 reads TGTGCCAGCTCACCAGACCTGGGGGGGTCCTACGAGCAGTACTTC. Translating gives CASSPDLGGSYEQYF.

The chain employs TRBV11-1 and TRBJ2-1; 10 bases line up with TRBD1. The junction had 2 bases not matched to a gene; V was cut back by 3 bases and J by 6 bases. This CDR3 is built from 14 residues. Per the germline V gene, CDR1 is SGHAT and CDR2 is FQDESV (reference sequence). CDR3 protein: CASSFRDRGNEQFF. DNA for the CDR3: TGTGCCAGCAGCTTCCGGGACAGGGGCAATGAGCAGTTCTTC.

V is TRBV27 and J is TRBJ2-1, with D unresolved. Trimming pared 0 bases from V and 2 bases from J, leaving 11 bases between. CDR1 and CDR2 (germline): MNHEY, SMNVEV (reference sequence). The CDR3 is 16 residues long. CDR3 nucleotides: TGTGCCAGCAGTTTATCGTTGGGCATCGCCTACAATGAGCAGTTCTTC. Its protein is CASSLSLGIAYNEQFF.

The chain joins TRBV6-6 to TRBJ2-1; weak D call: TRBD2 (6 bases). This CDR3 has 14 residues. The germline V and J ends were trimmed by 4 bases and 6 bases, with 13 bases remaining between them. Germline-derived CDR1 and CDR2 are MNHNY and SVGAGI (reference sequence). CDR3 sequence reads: CASSSGGVFNEQFF. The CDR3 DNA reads TGTGCCAGCAGTTCGGGCGGGGTATTCAATGAGCAGTTCTTC.

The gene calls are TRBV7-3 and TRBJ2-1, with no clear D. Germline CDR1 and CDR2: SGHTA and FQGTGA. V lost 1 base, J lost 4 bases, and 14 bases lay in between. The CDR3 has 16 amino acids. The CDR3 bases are TGTGCCAGCAGCTTAAGTCTGGCTAGTGGGTACAATGAGCAGTTCTTC. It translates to CASSLSLASGYNEQFF.

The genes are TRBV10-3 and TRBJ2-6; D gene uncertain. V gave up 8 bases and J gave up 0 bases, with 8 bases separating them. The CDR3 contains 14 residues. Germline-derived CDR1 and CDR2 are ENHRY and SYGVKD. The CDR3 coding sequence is TGTGCCATCTCTCGAGCCTCTGGGGCCAACGTCCTGACTTTC. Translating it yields CAISRASGANVLTF.

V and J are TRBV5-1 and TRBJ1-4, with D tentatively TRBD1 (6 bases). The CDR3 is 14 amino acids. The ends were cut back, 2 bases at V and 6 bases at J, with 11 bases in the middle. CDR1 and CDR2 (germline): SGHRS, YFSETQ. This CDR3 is CASSFRSGDEKLFF. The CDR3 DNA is TGCGCCAGCAGCTTCCGGTCAGGGGATGAAAAACTGTTTTTT.

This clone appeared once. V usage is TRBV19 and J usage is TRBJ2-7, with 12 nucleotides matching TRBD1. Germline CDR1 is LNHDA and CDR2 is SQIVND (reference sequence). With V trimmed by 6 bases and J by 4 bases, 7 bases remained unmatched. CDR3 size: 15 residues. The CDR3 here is CASRPGTGGEYEQYF. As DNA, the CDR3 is TGTGCCAGTAGGCCCGGGACAGGGGGCGAGTACGAGCAGTACTTC.

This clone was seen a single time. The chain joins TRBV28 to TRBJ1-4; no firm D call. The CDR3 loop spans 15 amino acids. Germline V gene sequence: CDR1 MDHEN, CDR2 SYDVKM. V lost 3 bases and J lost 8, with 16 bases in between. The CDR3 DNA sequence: TGTGCCAGCAGTTTCGGAGGCTCTTTAGGAGAAAAACTGTTTTTT. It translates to CASSFGGSLGEKLFF.

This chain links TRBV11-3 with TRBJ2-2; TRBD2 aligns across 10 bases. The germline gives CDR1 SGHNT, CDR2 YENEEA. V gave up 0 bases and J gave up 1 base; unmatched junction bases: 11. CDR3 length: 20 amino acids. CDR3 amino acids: CASSLDLGLLAGRNTGELFF. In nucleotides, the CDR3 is TGTGCCAGCAGCTTAGATCTGGGACTACTAGCGGGAAGGAACACCGGGGAGCTGTTTTTT.

CDR3 in DNA: TGTGCCAGCAGCTTATACAGCTCCTACAATGAGCAGTTCTTC. Translation gives CASSLYSSYNEQFF. The rearrangement joins TRBV7-2 to TRBJ2-1; D remains unclear. The germline V gene encodes CDR1 SGHTA and CDR2 FQGNSA. The length of the CDR3 is 14 residues. Trimming left V 2 bases short and J 0 bases short, with 5 bases between.

The CDR3 sequence: CASSLASGRTNTEAFF. CDR3 nucleotide sequence: TGCGCCAGCAGCTTGGCATCAGGGCGGACGAACACTGAAGCTTTCTTT. This chain uses TRBV5-1 with TRBJ1-1; possibly TRBD1 for D (5 bases). The CDR3 spans 16 residues. V was trimmed by 0 bases and J by 1 base, leaving 13 bases between them. Per the germline V gene, CDR1 is SGHRS and CDR2 is YFSETQ.

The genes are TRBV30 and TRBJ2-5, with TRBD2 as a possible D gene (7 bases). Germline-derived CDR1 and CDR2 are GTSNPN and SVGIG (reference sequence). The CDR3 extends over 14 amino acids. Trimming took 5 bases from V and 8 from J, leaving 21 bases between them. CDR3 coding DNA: TGTGCCTGGCGTGACGGGGGGACGGGGGGCACCCAGTACTTC. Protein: CAWRDGGTGGTQYF.

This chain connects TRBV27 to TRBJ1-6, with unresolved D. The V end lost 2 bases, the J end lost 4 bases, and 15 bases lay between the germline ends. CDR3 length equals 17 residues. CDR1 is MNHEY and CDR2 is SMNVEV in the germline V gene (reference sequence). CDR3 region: CASSLAWSGSYNSPLHF. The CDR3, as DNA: TGTGCCAGCAGTTTAGCCTGGTCGGGATCTTATAATTCACCCCTCCACTTT.

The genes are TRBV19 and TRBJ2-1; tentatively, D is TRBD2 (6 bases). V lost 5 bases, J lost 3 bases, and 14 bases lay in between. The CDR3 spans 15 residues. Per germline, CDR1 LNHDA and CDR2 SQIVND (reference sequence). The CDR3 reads CASSYGGKGYNEQFF. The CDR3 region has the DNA TGTGCCAGTAGTTATGGGGGGAAGGGCTACAATGAGCAGTTCTTC. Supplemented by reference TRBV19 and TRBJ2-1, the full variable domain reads DGGITQSPKYLFRKEGQNVTLSCEQNLNHDAMYWYRQDPGQGLRLIYYSQIVNDFQKGDIAEGYSVSREKKESFPLTVTSAQKNPTAFYLCASSYGGKGYNEQFFGPGTRLTVL.

The CDR3 DNA reads TGTGCCAGCAGCTTGACAGGGAATGCGGATGGCTACACCTTC. Residues: CASSLTGNADGYTF. The gene calls are TRBV5-4 and TRBJ1-2; D perhaps matches TRBD1 (6 bases). Trimming removed 1 base from V and 6 bases from J, with 13 bases in between. There are 14 residues in the CDR3. Germline values: CDR1 SGHNT, CDR2 YYREEE (reference sequence).

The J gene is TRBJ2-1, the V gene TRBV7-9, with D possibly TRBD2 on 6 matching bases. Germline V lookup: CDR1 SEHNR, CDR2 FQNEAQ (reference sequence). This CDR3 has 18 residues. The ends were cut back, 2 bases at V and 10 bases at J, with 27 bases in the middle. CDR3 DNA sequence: TGTGCCAGCAGCTTATCCGAGTCGTGGACACAATCCGGGAGAGAGCAGTTCTTC. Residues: CASSLSESWTQSGREQFF.

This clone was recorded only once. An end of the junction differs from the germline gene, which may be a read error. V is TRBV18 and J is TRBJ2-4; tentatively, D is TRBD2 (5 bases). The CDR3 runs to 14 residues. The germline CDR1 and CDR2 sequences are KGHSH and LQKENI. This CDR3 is CASSPPQDLTERNF. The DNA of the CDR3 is TGTGCCAGCTCACCACCCCAGGACTTAACCGAACGGAACTTC.

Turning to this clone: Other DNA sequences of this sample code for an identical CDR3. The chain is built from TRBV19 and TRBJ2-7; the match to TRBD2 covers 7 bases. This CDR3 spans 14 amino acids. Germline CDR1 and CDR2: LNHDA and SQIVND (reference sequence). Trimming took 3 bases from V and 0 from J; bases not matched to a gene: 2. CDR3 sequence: CASSIGTNSYEQYF. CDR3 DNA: TGTGCCAGTAGTATCGGGACTAACTCCTACGAGCAGTACTTC.